Listed below are T cell receptor beta chains from one sample, sequenced in a study of shared clonotypes between healthy human individuals. Profiled with immunoSEQ multiplex PCR; TCRdb holds only in-frame clones, not every one. Of millions of clones in the sample, just over 90% were seen once. Sequenced: naive CD4+ T cells sorted from blood. Every receptor here comes from a young man in good health. CDR3s include the opening cysteine and the closing phenylalanine or tryptophan. Each record gives: CDR3 length, J gene, D gene, V gene, clone size, CDR3 protein, CDR3 DNA. The D gene is left open where the match is weak. Not every row has a clone size; where given, it reads once, few, many or a size class.

16 | TRBJ2-3 | TRBD1 | TRBV15 | NA | CATSIGTGGAGDTQYF | TGTGCCACCAGCATTGGGACAGGGGGCGCGGGGGATACGCAGTATTTT
13 | TRBJ1-5 | NA | TRBV5-6 | NA | CASSFEGRQPQHF | TGTGCCAGCAGCTTTGAGGGCCGGCAGCCCCAGCATTTT
17 | TRBJ2-1 | TRBD1 | TRBV12-5 | NA | CASGLDPGQGPRNEQFF | TGTGCTAGTGGTTTGGACCCGGGACAGGGACCAAGGAATGAGCAGTTCTTC
13 | TRBJ1-1 | NA | TRBV27 | NA | CASSLQRYTEAFF | TGTGCCAGCAGTCTCCAACGCTACACTGAAGCTTTCTTT
16 | TRBJ2-3 | TRBD2 | TRBV11-2 | NA | CASSLRLLAETDTQYF | TGTGCCAGCAGCTTACGGTTACTAGCGGAAACAGATACGCAGTATTTT
12 | TRBJ2-7 | NA | TRBV29-1 | NA | CSVVPNSYEQYF | TGCAGCGTTGTCCCGAACTCCTACGAGCAGTACTTC
15 | TRBJ1-2 | NA | TRBV30 | NA | CACSRGAGSNYGYTF | TGTGCCTGCTCCCGGGGGGCTGGTTCTAACTATGGCTACACCTTC
17 | TRBJ1-3 | NA | TRBV5-4 | NA | CASSRGVRVDSGNTIYF | TGTGCCAGCAGCCGCGGCGTGCGCGTCGACTCTGGAAACACCATATATTTT
14 | TRBJ2-7 | NA | TRBV9 | NA | CASSVAIGSYEQYF | TGTGCCAGCAGCGTAGCTATAGGTTCCTACGAGCAGTACTTC
17 | TRBJ1-4 | TRBD1 | TRBV7-9 | NA | CASSRRGTGVANEKLFF | TGTGCCAGCAGTCGACGGGGGACAGGGGTGGCTAATGAAAAACTGTTTTTT
15 | TRBJ1-1 | TRBD1 | TRBV9 | NA | CASSPMTGEVSEAFF | TGTGCCAGCAGCCCAATGACAGGGGAGGTTTCTGAAGCTTTCTTT
13 | TRBJ2-7 | NA | TRBV5-1 | NA | CASSLSSLASRYF | TGCGCCAGCAGCTTGAGTAGTCTGGCTTCCCGGTACTTC
16 | TRBJ1-3 | NA | TRBV7-6 | NA | CASRKRSPSSGNTIYF | TGTGCCAGCAGAAAACGGTCACCGAGCTCTGGAAACACCATATATTTT
12 | TRBJ2-7 | NA | TRBV12-5 | NA | CASLWYTYEQYF | TGTGCTAGTCTCTGGTACACCTACGAGCAGTACTTC
12 | TRBJ1-1 | NA | TRBV10-3 | NA | CAISADGAEAFF | TGTGCCATCAGCGCGGATGGGGCTGAGGCTTTCTTT
14 | TRBJ2-3 | TRBD2 | TRBV9 | NA | CASRAGGSTDTQYF | TGTGCCAGCCGAGCGGGGGGGAGCACAGATACGCAGTATTTT
13 | TRBJ2-3 | NA | TRBV7-2 | NA | CASSPQGSDTQYF | TGTGCCAGCAGCCCCCAGGGGTCAGATACGCAGTATTTT
15 | TRBJ2-3 | TRBD1 | TRBV5-1 | NA | CASSRRDRGTDTQYF | TGCGCCAGCAGCCGCCGGGACAGGGGCACAGATACGCAGTATTTT
16 | TRBJ2-7 | TRBD2 | TRBV2 | NA | CASRDRTSGGSYEQYF | TGTGCCAGCAGAGACCGGACTAGCGGGGGCTCCTACGAGCAGTACTTC
14 | TRBJ2-7 | NA | TRBV7-2 | NA | CASSLRGVTYEQYF | TGTGCCAGCAGCCTGAGGGGGGTCACCTACGAGCAGTACTTC
16 | TRBJ2-3 | TRBD2 | TRBV19 | NA | CASSMGLAASTDTQYF | TGTGCCAGTAGTATGGGACTAGCGGCTAGCACAGATACGCAGTATTTT
11 | TRBJ2-7 | NA | TRBV27 | NA | CASSFLDEQYF | TGTGCCAGCAGTTTTTTAGACGAGCAGTACTTC
14 | TRBJ1-2 | NA | TRBV5-4 | NA | CASSRNSGSNGYTF | TGTGCCAGCAGCCGCAATTCAGGGTCCAATGGCTACACCTTC
13 | TRBJ1-5 | NA | TRBV11-2 | NA | CASSLQGSQPQHF | TGTGCCAGCAGCTTACAGGGTAGTCAGCCCCAGCATTTT
15 | TRBJ1-4 | TRBD1 | TRBV6-1 | once | CASSTGGTGLAKLFF | TGTGCCAGCAGCACTGGTGGGACAGGGTTGGCAAAACTGTTTTTT
12 | TRBJ1-2 | NA | TRBV6-6 | NA | CASKEVPDGYTF | TGTGCCAGCAAGGAAGTCCCGGATGGCTACACCTTC
15 | TRBJ2-2 | NA | TRBV9 | few | CASSVSGGKGGELFF | TGTGCCAGCAGCGTATCCGGGGGCAAAGGCGGGGAGCTGTTTTTT
15 | TRBJ1-1 | NA | TRBV11-2 | NA | CASTLTWTPNTEAFF | TGTGCCAGCACCCTTACCTGGACACCGAACACTGAAGCTTTCTTT
11 | TRBJ2-3 | NA | TRBV5-1 | once | CASSSLDTQYF | TGCGCCAGCAGCTCCCTAGATACGCAGTATTTT
16 | TRBJ2-1 | TRBD2 | TRBV5-6 | once | CASSFTGLAGSNEQFF | TGTGCCAGCAGCTTTACGGGACTAGCGGGGTCGAATGAGCAGTTCTTC
14 | TRBJ1-6 | NA | TRBV9 | NA | CASSVTWSVSPLHF | TGTGCCAGCAGCGTGACTTGGAGTGTTTCACCCCTCCACTTT
17 | TRBJ2-5 | TRBD2 | TRBV7-9 | NA | CASSLDPGLAGGGSQYF | TGTGCCAGCAGCTTAGACCCGGGACTAGCGGGGGGCGGGAGCCAGTACTTC
14 | TRBJ2-3 | TRBD2 | TRBV5-6 | NA | CASSSAGGPDTQYF | TGTGCCAGCAGCTCAGCGGGGGGGCCAGATACGCAGTATTTT
16 | TRBJ2-1 | NA | TRBV15 | NA | CATSRDSPGLYNEQFF | TGTGCCACCAGCAGAGATTCCCCAGGACTCTACAATGAGCAGTTCTTC
15 | TRBJ2-1 | TRBD2 | TRBV19 | NA | CASSTSGGPYNEQFF | TGTGCCAGTAGTACTAGCGGGGGGCCTTACAATGAGCAGTTCTTC
15 | TRBJ2-3 | NA | TRBV7-2 | NA | CASSLVWGPGDTQYF | TGTGCCAGCAGCTTAGTCTGGGGGCCAGGGGATACGCAGTATTTT
15 | TRBJ2-2 | NA | TRBV5-1 | once | CASSFQVSGDGELFF | TGCGCCAGCAGCTTTCAGGTTTCCGGGGACGGGGAGCTGTTTTTT
15 | TRBJ2-3 | NA | TRBV7-8 | NA | CASSLQWSNTDTQYF | TGTGCCAGCAGCTTACAGTGGTCTAACACAGATACGCAGTATTTT
15 | TRBJ2-6 | NA | TRBV19 | NA | CASSSGNSGANVLTF | TGTGCCAGTAGTAGCGGGAATTCTGGGGCCAACGTCCTGACTTTC
16 | TRBJ2-1 | TRBD1 | TRBV7-9 | NA | CASSQAGTGSFNEQFF | TGTGCCAGCAGCCAGGCCGGGACAGGGTCGTTCAATGAGCAGTTCTTC
15 | TRBJ2-7 | NA | TRBV7-9 | NA | CASSFGRDGSYEQYF | TGTGCCAGCAGCTTTGGACGGGACGGTTCCTACGAGCAGTACTTC
15 | TRBJ2-1 | TRBD2 | TRBV9 | NA | CASSYSGSSYNEQFF | TGTGCCAGCAGCTATAGCGGGAGCTCCTACAATGAGCAGTTCTTC
13 | TRBJ2-5 | NA | TRBV21-1 | NA | CASSKGFQETQYF | TGTGCCAGCAGCAAAGGCTTCCAAGAGACCCAGTACTTC
13 | TRBJ1-6 | NA | TRBV2 | NA | CANGPAPNSPLHF | TGTGCCAACGGACCTGCCCCGAATTCACCCCTCCACTTT
16 | TRBJ2-2 | NA | TRBV7-2 | once | CASSLYETSNTGELFF | TGTGCCAGCAGCTTATACGAGACATCGAACACCGGGGAGCTGTTTTTT
15 | TRBJ2-5 | TRBD2 | TRBV5-1 | NA | CASSATRGGRETQYF | TGCGCCAGCAGCGCAACGCGGGGGGGCCGGGAGACCCAGTACTTC
16 | TRBJ2-2 | TRBD2 | TRBV19 | NA | CASSPRTSGPTGELFF | TGTGCCAGTAGTCCCCGGACTAGCGGTCCTACCGGGGAGCTGTTTTTT
15 | TRBJ1-1 | NA | TRBV27 | NA | CASSSLTGQNTEAFF | TGTGCCAGCAGTTCCCTGACAGGACAGAACACTGAAGCTTTCTTT
14 | TRBJ1-2 | NA | TRBV7-9 | once | CASSSTRGDYGYTF | TGTGCCAGCAGCAGTACCAGAGGGGACTATGGCTACACCTTC
15 | TRBJ1-4 | NA | TRBV28 | NA | CASRIFGQGGEKLFF | TGTGCCAGCAGAATCTTCGGGCAGGGCGGTGAAAAACTGTTTTTT
17 | TRBJ1-6 | NA | TRBV9 | NA | CASSGSQESSYNSPLHF | TGTGCCAGCAGCGGATCACAGGAGAGCTCCTATAATTCACCCCTCCACTTT
13 | TRBJ1-1 | NA | TRBV9 | NA | CASSPSLPGGAFF | TGTGCCAGCAGCCCCTCCCTGCCCGGGGGGGCTTTCTTT
15 | TRBJ1-6 | TRBD1 | TRBV11-1 | NA | CASSLYGQGYSPLHF | TGTGCCAGCAGCTTATATGGACAGGGTTATTCACCCCTCCACTTT
16 | TRBJ2-1 | TRBD2 | TRBV5-4 | NA | CASSWTSGGPYVEQFF | TGTGCCAGCAGCTGGACTAGCGGGGGCCCGTATGTAGAGCAGTTCTTC